A single sample gave rise to the 21 T cell receptor beta chains below, sequenced in a study of early T cells in non-severe SARS-CoV-2 infection. TCRdb ran MiXCR on the 5' RACE reads and lists one entry per CDR3 protein. The sample records 70,000 or so distinct CDR3 sequences, roughly an eighth being singletons. The sequenced sample was whole blood. These receptors were obtained from an adult who was a healthcare worker with PCR-confirmed SARS-CoV-2 infection or an uninfected control (not recorded which).

This clonotype was detected many times. The chain recombines TRBV20-1 with TRBJ2-5; TRBD2 matches 12 bases. Germline values: CDR1 DFQATT, CDR2 SNEGSKA (reference sequence). V shed 6 bases and J 0 bases; nucleotides not matched to a gene: 5. The CDR3 totals 15 residues. The CDR3 coding sequence is TGCAGTGCCACCAGACTAGCGGGGGACCAAGAGACCCAGTACTTC. Amino acid sequence: CSATRLAGDQETQYF.

The rearrangement uses TRBV4-3 and TRBJ2-1; D call uncertain. The CDR3 length is 17 residues. Germline-derived CDR1 and CDR2 are LGHNA and YSLEER. Deletions cut 4 bases from V and 0 bases from J, with 16 bases between. Here the CDR3 DNA reads TGCGCCAGCAGCCCCTCCCCAGCCACAAGCTCCTACAATGAGCAGTTCTTC. The encoded protein is CASSPSPATSSYNEQFF.

The sample holds many counts of this clonotype. The rearrangement links TRBV12-3 or TRBV12-4 to TRBJ2-7, with no clear D. The V and J ends lost 6 bases and 4 bases respectively, with 13 bases between them. This CDR3 is 13 amino acids long. Here the CDR3 reads CASSPQGEYEQYF. In DNA, the CDR3 is TGTGCCAGCAGCCCCCAAGGTGAATACGAGCAGTACTTC.

Concerning this clonotype itself: This may come from a read error, since a much larger clone is one base off. This chain links TRBV7-3 with TRBJ2-1; D possibly corresponds to TRBD2 (7 bases). The CDR3 runs 14 residues. The germline V gene has CDR1 SGHTA and CDR2 FQGTGA. Trimming cost V 2 bases and J 5 bases, with 10 bases left between them. Here the CDR3 DNA reads TGTGCCAGCAGCTTAGCGGGGGCCAACAATGAGCAGTTCTTC. Protein product: CASSLAGANNEQFF. The variable domain in full, completed from reference TRBV7-3 and TRBJ2-1, reads GAGVSQTPSNKVTEKGKYVELRCDPISGHTALYWYRQSLGQGPEFLIYFQGTGAADDSGLPNDRFFAVRPEGSVSTLKIQRTERGDSAVYLCASSLAGANNEQFFGPGTRLTVL.

This clonotype showed up many times. The chain employs TRBV28 and TRBJ1-2; tentatively, D is TRBD1 (5 bases). From germline, CDR1 is MDHEN and CDR2 SYDVKM. The CDR3 consists of 13 residues. V was trimmed by 4 bases and J by 7 bases, leaving 13 bases between them. In DNA form, the CDR3 reads TGTGCCAGCAGTTCCAGGGTTCTGGGTGGCTACACCTTC. Its protein product is CASSSRVLGGYTF.

In DNA, the CDR3 is TGCAGTGCCCCGGACGGGGGCACAGATACGCAGTATTTT. This encodes CSAPDGGTDTQYF. The J gene is TRBJ2-3, the V gene TRBV20-1, with D maybe TRBD2 (5 bases). V shed 6 bases and J shed 1 base, with 11 bases lying between them. The CDR3 runs 13 residues. The germline V gene has CDR1 DFQATT and CDR2 SNEGSKA (reference sequence).

CDR3: CASSVKSVGSSGNTIYF. As DNA, the CDR3 is TGTGCCAGCAGTGTAAAGTCGGTCGGCAGCTCTGGAAACACCATATATTTT. The chain couples TRBV6-1 to TRBJ1-3; no firm D call. Trimming cost V 4 bases and J 0 bases, with 16 bases left between them. From germline, CDR1 is MNHNS and CDR2 SASEGT. The CDR3 is made up of 17 amino acids.

V is TRBV2 and J is TRBJ2-1, with 10 bases that match TRBD2. CDR3 length: 14 amino acids. The V segment lost 6 bases and the J segment 6 bases; nucleotides outside the gene matches: 5. Germline CDR1 and CDR2: SNHLY and FYNNEI. CDR3 coding DNA: TGTGCCAGCAGGCGGGGACTAGCGTCCAATGAGCAGTTCTTC. This encodes CASRRGLASNEQFF.

The V and J genes are TRBV28 and TRBJ2-5; 9 bases line up with TRBD2. The CDR3 consists of 15 residues. Unmatched junction bases numbered 6, after V lost 3 bases and J lost 4 bases. From germline, CDR1 is MDHEN and CDR2 SYDVKM. The CDR3 bases are TGTGCCAGCAGTTTTCGCGGGGGGGCCGGAGAGACCCAGTACTTC. Its protein product is CASSFRGGAGETQYF.

The rearrangement links TRBV12-3 or TRBV12-4 to TRBJ2-3; 8 positions agree with TRBD2. The CDR3 contains 14 residues. The V gene end was trimmed by 7 bases and the J gene end by 4 bases; junction bases not matched to a gene: 7. DNA of the CDR3: TGTGCCAGCACCGGGACTAGTGCTTCAGATACGCAGTATTTT. The encoded protein is CASTGTSASDTQYF.

This clonotype was observed a handful of times. The chain carries TRBV11-2 and TRBJ2-7, with 7 bases that match TRBD2. The V and J ends lost 4 bases and 2 bases, in that order; junction bases with no gene match: 5. Germline assignment: CDR1 SGHAT and CDR2 FQNNGV. The CDR3 is 14 residues long. In DNA form, the CDR3 reads TGTGCCAGCAGCTCCGGGACTACCGCCTACGAGCAGTACTTC. This encodes CASSSGTTAYEQYF. Variable domain in full (rest from reference TRBV11-2 and TRBJ2-7): EAGVAQSPRYKIIEKRQSVAFWCNPISGHATLYWYQQILGQGPKLLIQFQNNGVVDDSQLPKDRFSAERLKGVDSTLKIQPAKLEDSAVYLCASSSGTTAYEQYFGPGTRLTVT.

This clonotype was seen only a few times. The chain has TRBV7-6 and TRBJ1-1; no definite D call. Per germline, CDR1 SGHVS and CDR2 FNYEAQ. The CDR3 is made up of 14 amino acids. The V end lost 1 base, the J end lost 5 bases, and 11 bases lay between the germline ends. The chain's CDR3 is CASSLGSGGTEAFF. The DNA of the CDR3 is TGTGCCAGCAGCTTAGGGAGTGGTGGTACTGAAGCTTTCTTT.

The sample holds a few counts of this clonotype. The CDR3 DNA follows: TGTGCCAGCAGCTTCGAGGGCGGCTATGGCTACACCTTC. It codes for CASSFEGGYGYTF. The chain has TRBV11-3 and TRBJ1-2, with D hard to call. Germline CDR1 and CDR2: SGHNT and YENEEA. There are 13 residues in the CDR3. Trimming removed 3 bases at V and 4 bases at J, with 9 bases between.

The J gene is TRBJ1-1, the V gene TRBV6-5; D gene ambiguous. CDR1 and CDR2 from the germline V gene are MNHEY and SVGAGI. The V and J ends lost 3 bases and 1 base respectively, with 6 bases between them. The CDR3 runs 13 residues. The CDR3 reads CASSYQANTEAFF. For the CDR3, the DNA is TGTGCCAGCAGTTATCAGGCGAACACTGAAGCTTTCTTT.

At least ten counts were recorded for this clonotype. The chain is built from TRBV11-2 and TRBJ2-3; TRBD1 might be the D (6 bases). The CDR3 runs 17 residues. CDR1 is SGHAT, CDR2 FQNNGV, per germline. Trimming left V 4 bases short and J 0 bases short, with 17 bases between. Here the CDR3 DNA reads TGTGCCAGCAGCTCGACTTGGACAGCCTCTAGCACAGATACGCAGTATTTT. Its translation: CASSSTWTASSTDTQYF.

The chain is built from TRBV28 and TRBJ2-3; the D is unclear. The germline V gene has CDR1 MDHEN and CDR2 SYDVKM. CDR3 length equals 15 residues. Trimming cost V 6 bases and J 1 base, with 14 bases left between them. CDR3 protein: CASSPTRRGTDTQYF. Written as DNA, the CDR3 is TGTGCCAGCAGCCCGACGCGTAGGGGCACAGATACGCAGTATTTT.

The chain has TRBV20-1 and TRBJ2-3; either TRBD1 or TRBD2 may fit D (5 bases each). This CDR3 region has 13 residues. Per germline, CDR1 DFQATT and CDR2 SNEGSKA (reference sequence). Trimming took off 6 bases at V and 5 bases at J, with 15 bases between the two ends. CDR3 in DNA: TGCAGTGCCGACCGGGACCAAAGAGATACGCAGTATTTT. Its protein is CSADRDQRDTQYF.

In this sample, this clonotype turned up many times. The chain uses TRBV20-1 and TRBJ1-2; possibly TRBD1 for D (6 bases). The V and J ends lost 8 bases and 4 bases respectively, with 14 bases between them. The germline gives CDR1 DFQATT, CDR2 SNEGSKA (reference sequence). This CDR3 has 12 amino acids. CDR3 residues: CSRRTAGYGYTF. The CDR3 coding sequence is TGCAGTAGAAGGACAGCGGGCTATGGCTACACCTTC.

This clonotype was observed a handful of times. The chain has TRBV7-9 and TRBJ2-7; TRBD1 might be the D (6 bases). Per germline, CDR1 SEHNR and CDR2 FQNEAQ (reference sequence). This CDR3 region has 18 residues. The ends were cut back, 2 bases at V and 1 base at J, with 21 bases in the middle. The CDR3 DNA reads as TGTGCCAGCAGCTTACAAGCAGGAAGACAGGTTTTTTCCTACGAGCAGTACTTC. Its translation is CASSLQAGRQVFSYEQYF.

This clonotype has ten or more counts. The rearrangement joins TRBV2 to TRBJ1-3; no clear D gene. The CDR3 has 15 amino acids. Trimming shortened V by 2 bases and J by 8 bases, and 16 bases separated the two germline ends. From germline, CDR1 is SNHLY and CDR2 FYNNEI. The chain's CDR3 is CASSESAGLGYTIYF. DNA for the CDR3: TGTGCCAGCAGTGAATCGGCAGGATTGGGCTACACCATATATTTT. The variable domain in full, completed from reference TRBV2 and TRBJ1-3, reads EPEVTQTPSHQVTQMGQEVILRCVPISNHLYFYWYRQILGQKVEFLVSFYNNEISEKSEIFDDQFSVERPDGSNFTLKIRSTKLEDSAMYFCASSESAGLGYTIYFGEGSWLTVV.

This clonotype was recorded a few times. The chain uses TRBV20-1 and TRBJ1-5; 8 bases map to TRBD1. The CDR3 is made up of 15 amino acids. In germline, CDR1 is DFQATT, CDR2 SNEGSKA (reference sequence). Trimming cost V 6 bases and J 1 base; bases outside gene matches: 8. CDR3 DNA sequence: TGCAGTGCCGCCGGACAGGGTTTGAGCAATCAGCCCCAGCATTTT. Translated: CSAAGQGLSNQPQHF.